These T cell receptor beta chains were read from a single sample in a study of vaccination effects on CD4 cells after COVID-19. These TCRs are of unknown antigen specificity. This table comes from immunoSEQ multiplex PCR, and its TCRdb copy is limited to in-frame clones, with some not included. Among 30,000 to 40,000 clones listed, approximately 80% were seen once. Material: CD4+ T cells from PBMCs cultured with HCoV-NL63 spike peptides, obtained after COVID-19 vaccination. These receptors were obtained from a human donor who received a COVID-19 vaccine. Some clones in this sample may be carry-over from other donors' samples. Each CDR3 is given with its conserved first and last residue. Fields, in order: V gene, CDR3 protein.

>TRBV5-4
CASSLDGTSYEKLFF
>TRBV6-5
CASTITGTYGYTF
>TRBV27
CASSAWTVNTGELFF
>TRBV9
CASSANPYNSPLHF
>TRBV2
CASSVDAPETQYF
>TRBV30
CAWSRSPTTWGNYGYTF
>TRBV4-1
CASSQGDRVENEQFF
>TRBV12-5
CASGLFFEGAGELFF
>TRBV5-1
CASSLVQGLDETQYF
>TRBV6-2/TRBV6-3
CASSQYNEQFF
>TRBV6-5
CASSYDRSNTGELFF
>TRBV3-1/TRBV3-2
CASRGGGASKNIQYF
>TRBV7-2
CASSLPGTQYF
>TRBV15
CATSREDRGRETQYF
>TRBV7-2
CASSHWGGRGLNEQFF
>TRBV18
CASSPPGKRGNTEAFF
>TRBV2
CASSEAGTGSGTIYF